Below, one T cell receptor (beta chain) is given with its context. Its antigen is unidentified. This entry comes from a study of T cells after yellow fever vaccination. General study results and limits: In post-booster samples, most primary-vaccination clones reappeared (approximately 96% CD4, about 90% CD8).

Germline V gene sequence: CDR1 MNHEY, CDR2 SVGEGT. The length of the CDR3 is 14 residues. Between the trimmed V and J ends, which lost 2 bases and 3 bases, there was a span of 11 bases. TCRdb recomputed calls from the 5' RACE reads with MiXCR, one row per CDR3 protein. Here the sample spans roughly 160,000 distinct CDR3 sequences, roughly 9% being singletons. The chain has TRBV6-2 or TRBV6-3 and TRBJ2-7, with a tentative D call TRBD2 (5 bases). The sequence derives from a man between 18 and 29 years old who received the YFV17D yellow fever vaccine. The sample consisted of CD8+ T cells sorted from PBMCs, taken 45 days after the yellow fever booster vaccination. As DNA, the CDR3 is TGTGCCAGCAGTTACGGGAGCGGTTACTACGAGCAGTACGTC. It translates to CASSYGSGYYEQYV.